The subject of this entry is one T cell receptor beta chain. The data were taken from a study of shared clonotypes between healthy human individuals. This table comes from immunoSEQ multiplex PCR, and its TCRdb copy is limited to in-frame clones, with some not included. The profile shows around 1 million clones, roughly 72% of them singletons. Trimming removed 7 bases from V and 7 bases from J; junction bases left unmatched: 12. Germline-derived CDR1 and CDR2 are MDHEN and SYDVKM. This CDR3 contains 15 residues. Specimen: memory CD4+ T cells sorted from blood. The sample's subset: CD45RA-negative fraction. The receptor comes from a man aged 18-30 years in good health. The V call is TRBV28, the J call TRBJ1-4; 7 bases are a match to TRBD1. The CDR3 is CASTLPGQDVEKLFF. Written as DNA, the CDR3 is TGTGCCAGCACTCTCCCCGGACAGGACGTTGAAAAACTGTTTTTT.